Listed here are 3 T cell receptor beta chains from one sample, sequenced in a study of blood T cell repertoires in COVID-19 (dated by TCRdb to about 2020). Preparation of the library involved the immunoSEQ multiplex PCR assay. Entries here come from immuneACCESS through TCRdb and include only in-frame sequences with V and J called. Some clones fail to appear in such tables; in the studies checked, an unresolved V gene covers under half of the shortfall, and the cause of the remainder is unknown. This sample lists some 160,000 clones; 85% to 90% were detected once. The ten largest clones take up around 7% of the sample. Sequencing was carried out using PBMCs or T cells enriched from blood (not recorded which). Receptors were obtained from a woman between 45 and 60 years old who had recovered from COVID-19.

This chain uses TRBV6-2 or TRBV6-3 with TRBJ2-7, with TRBD2 identical over 7 bases. The CDR3 is made up of 16 amino acids. Germline CDR1 and CDR2: MNHEY and SVGEGT. The trim removed 4 bases at V and 0 bases at J, leaving 9 bases unmatched. The CDR3 reads CASSSNRGVVSYEQYF. The CDR3 coding sequence is TGTGCCAGCAGTTCGAATCGGGGGGTTGTCTCCTACGAGCAGTACTTC.

This clone was counted between two and nine times. V and J are TRBV7-6 and TRBJ2-5; D is undetermined. This CDR3 has 12 residues. Per the germline V gene, CDR1 is SGHVS and CDR2 is FNYEAQ. Trimming took off 5 bases at V and 5 bases at J, with 9 bases between the two ends. As DNA, the CDR3 is TGTGCCAGCAGCCGCCTGAGTGAGACCCAGTACTTC. Its translation is CASSRLSETQYF.

This chain joins TRBV30 and TRBJ2-2; TRBD2 aligns across 10 bases. The CDR3 has 14 residues. With 8 bases clipped from V and 3 bases from J, the junction kept 6 bases outside the gene matches. Germline loops: CDR1 GTSNPN, CDR2 SVGIG (reference sequence). The CDR3 nucleotides read TGTGCCGGGCGGCTAGCGGGGGACACCGGGGAGCTGTTTTTT. It encodes CAGRLAGDTGELFF.